This entry lists 13 T cell receptor beta chains sequenced from one sample in a study of blood T cells in healthy people across ages. For the second PCR, which ran for about 7 to 12 cycles, a sample-barcoded 5' primer and a J-beta primer mix were used. TCRdb reprocessed the 5' RACE reads via MiXCR and lists one record per CDR3 protein. Among about 730,000 distinct CDR3 sequences listed, roughly 44% were seen once. Material for sequencing was blood. These receptor sequences come from a woman aged 55 to 70 in good health.

On this clonotype itself: One end of the junction is discordant with germline, which a read error may explain. V usage is TRBV11-2 and J usage is TRBJ2-4; 8 bases align to TRBD1. The assigned J gene may be wrong: the sequence end matches TRBJ2-7 better. The CDR3 covers 15 residues. The germline V gene encodes CDR1 SGHAT and CDR2 FQNNGV. The CDR3 DNA reads TGTTCCAGCAGCCTGGCCGGGACAGGAGTTTACGAGCAGTACTTC. Residues: CSSSLAGTGVYEQYF.

The chain is built from TRBV20-1 and TRBJ2-7, with a possible D match to TRBD2 (8 bases). This CDR3 contains 14 residues. The V gene lost 3 bases and the J gene lost 2 bases, with 14 bases spanning the gap. CDR1 and CDR2 (germline): DFQATT, SNEGSKA (reference sequence). The CDR3 here is CSARVAGQTYEQYF. CDR3 sequence (DNA): TGCAGTGCTAGGGTAGCGGGACAGACCTACGAGCAGTACTTC.

V and J are TRBV6-2 or TRBV6-3 and TRBJ2-7; maybe TRBD1 (5 bases). The CDR3 totals 11 residues. The germline CDR1 and CDR2 sequences are MNHEY and SVGEGT. Trimming took 2 bases from V and 8 from J, leaving 7 bases between them. CDR3 amino acids: CASSYRGQQYF. As DNA, the CDR3 is TGTGCCAGCAGTTACAGGGGCCAGCAGTACTTC.

This clonotype was detected only a few times. One base away lies a much larger clone, so this may be a sequencing read error. The gene calls are TRBV10-3 and TRBJ2-7; D is possibly TRBD1 (5 bases). Germline CDR1 and CDR2: ENHRY and SYGVKD. This CDR3 is 14 amino acids long. The V gene lost 0 bases and the J gene lost 7 bases, with 13 bases spanning the gap. The CDR3 loop reads CAISESTGLNEQYF. The CDR3 DNA is TGTGCCATCAGTGAGTCCACAGGCCTCAATGAGCAGTACTTC.

This sequence joins TRBV7-9 and TRBJ1-6; no clear D. The CDR3 runs to 14 residues. V was shortened by 4 bases and J by 7 bases, with 11 bases between the two germline ends. Germline CDR1 and CDR2: SEHNR and FQNEAQ (reference sequence). CDR3 amino acids: CASSYSDQNSPLHF. The CDR3 bases are TGTGCCAGCAGCTACTCAGACCAGAATTCACCCCTCCACTTT. Supplemented by reference TRBV7-9 and TRBJ1-6, the full variable domain reads DTGVSQNPRHKITKRGQNVTFRCDPISEHNRLYWYRQTLGQGPEFLTYFQNEAQLEKSRLLSDRFSAERPKGSFSTLEIQRTEQGDSAMYLCASSYSDQNSPLHFGNGTRLTVT.

This clonotype has a count of ten or more. V and J are TRBV19 and TRBJ2-1, with 8 bases that match TRBD2. This CDR3 is built from 14 residues. Germline V gives CDR1 LNHDA, CDR2 SQIVND (reference sequence). J lost 2 bases, V lost 5 bases, and 2 bases had no gene match. The CDR3 DNA is TGTGCCAGTAGTGCGGGGGGAACCTACAATGAGCAGTTCTTC. Translation: CASSAGGTYNEQFF.

This clonotype was observed a handful of times. The chain joins TRBV9 to TRBJ2-5, with TRBD2 matching over 9 bases. Trimming at V came to 0 bases and at J to 2 bases, leaving 2 bases not matched to a gene. Germline lookup yields CDR1 SGDLS and CDR2 YYNGEE. This CDR3 is 15 amino acids long. The chain's CDR3 is CASSVGGGGQETQYF. In DNA, the CDR3 is TGTGCCAGCAGCGTAGGCGGGGGGGGGCAAGAGACCCAGTACTTC.

V is TRBV4-3 and J is TRBJ1-2; TRBD1 is a possible D gene (5 bases). The length of the CDR3 is 15 residues. Germline-derived CDR1 and CDR2 are LGHNA and YSLEER. V was clipped by 2 bases and J by 9 bases, with 19 bases between them. For the CDR3, the DNA is TGCGCCAGCAGCCAAAGGTACCGGGACGGCGCTAGCTACACCTTC. It encodes CASSQRYRDGASYTF.

This clonotype showed up just a few times. This chain joins TRBV5-1 and TRBJ2-2; D gene uncertain. Trimming removed 0 bases at V and 1 base at J, with 7 bases between. The CDR3 extends over 15 amino acids. Germline CDR1 reads SGHRS; CDR2 reads YFSETQ. The DNA for the CDR3 is TGCGCCAGCAGCTTGGAGCGATTGAACACCGGGGAGCTGTTTTTT. Protein: CASSLERLNTGELFF.

The V and J genes are TRBV2 and TRBJ1-2, with D maybe TRBD1 (5 bases). Trimming cost V 2 bases and J 3 bases, with 10 bases left between them. CDR1 and CDR2 (germline): SNHLY, FYNNEI. This CDR3 contains 14 residues. In DNA, the CDR3 is TGTGCCAGCAGTGAACTGGGGCTCCACTATGGCTACACCTTC. Translation: CASSELGLHYGYTF.

In regard to this clonotype: This may be a read error, as it is one base from a much larger clone. The chain has TRBV12-3 or TRBV12-4 and TRBJ2-1, with unresolved D. The CDR3 contains 12 residues. This chain's CDR3 is CASGLSYNEQFF. The CDR3 DNA follows: TGTGCCAGCGGTTTATCTTACAATGAGCAGTTCTTC.

The chain combines TRBV5-1 with TRBJ2-2; D gene uncertain. This CDR3 is 12 amino acids long. The V end was cut by 7 bases, the J end by 4 bases, with 8 bases between. CDR1 and CDR2 (germline): SGHRS, YFSETQ. The CDR3 reads CASARGTGELFF. In nucleotides, the CDR3 is TGCGCCAGCGCGCGAGGCACCGGGGAGCTGTTTTTT.

This rearrangement joins TRBV6-6 to TRBJ1-3; D may be TRBD1 (5 bases). The CDR3 runs 17 residues. Looked up from germline, CDR1 is MNHNY and CDR2 is SVGAGI (reference sequence). With 0 bases removed from V and 6 bases from J, the gap between germline ends came to 18 bases. The DNA of the CDR3 is TGTGCCAGCAGTTACTCGATTGGGGGAGGCTTAGAAAACACCATATATTTT. Protein product: CASSYSIGGGLENTIYF.